The entry below gives a single T cell receptor (beta chain) sequence along with its context. Its target is not known. This CDR3 has 14 residues. Germline values: CDR1 SGDLS, CDR2 YYNGEE. V was shortened by 0 bases and J by 3 bases, with 6 bases between the two germline ends. This sample was included in a study of T cell responses to AZD1222 COVID-19 vaccine. Overall study results and limits: Most donors were white British and more were female, and clonal diversity was possibly underestimated. Every sample of the repertoires postdated the peak T cell response. The study found Spike-specific TCR breadth and depth rose after two AZD1222 doses. Spike-spanning, vaccine-associated CD4 TCRs were dominant at 160-218 and 743-854.

Generated by immunoSEQ multiplex PCR, the TCRdb table keeps only in-frame clones and is missing some. This table holds about 120,000 clones, around nine tenths found once. The sequence was obtained from an adult who received the MenACWY meningococcal vaccine as a control. The rearrangement uses TRBV9 and TRBJ2-2; D uncertain. The sequenced sample was peripheral blood, obtained 28 days after the second dose of the MenACWY control vaccine. DNA for the CDR3: TGTGCCAGCAGCGTAGTGAGCGACACCGGGGAGCTGTTTTTT. Translating gives CASSVVSDTGELFF.